This entry is about one TCR beta chain. This table comes from immunoSEQ multiplex PCR, and its TCRdb copy is limited to in-frame clones, with some not included. Among about 750,000 clones, 80% to 95% were seen once, and the ten largest hold around 24%. Terminally differentiated effector memory CD45RA+ cells were excluded by CCR7 positive selection of CD45RO-negative cells. The data were obtained in a study of shared clonotypes between healthy human individuals. J was trimmed by 1 base and V by 3 bases; bases with no gene match: 3. This CDR3 is built from 15 residues. Germline values: CDR1 MNHNS, CDR2 SASEGT.

The genes are TRBV6-1 and TRBJ2-5, with TRBD1 matching 9 bases. The sequenced sample consisted of naive CD8+ T cells sorted from blood. The source is a man aged 30 to 45 in good health. The CDR3 loop reads CASSEWTGVQETQYF. In DNA, the CDR3 is TGTGCCAGCAGTGAGTGGACAGGGGTCCAAGAGACCCAGTACTTC.